This is a list of T cell receptor beta chains from one sample in a study of glioma-infiltrating T cells. TCRdb re-derived calls from the multiplex PCR reads in MiXCR, one entry per CDR3 protein. The sample has some 100,000 distinct CDR3 sequences, 20% to 30% seen once; the top ten hold just under 35%. The sequenced sample consisted of glioma tissue, nonneoplastic brain tissue, or PBMCs (not recorded which). The receptors derive from a human donor with low-grade glioma or glioblastoma, undergoing nonglioma brain surgery, or in good health (not recorded which). Both conserved end residues are part of each CDR3. D genes are given only for firm matches. Not all rows give a size; the values are once, few, many and, for expanded clones, a class.

J | V | size | D | CDR3 | DNA
TRBJ1-1 | TRBV27 | . | . | CASSLSAGLDTEAFF | TGTGCCAGCAGTTTATCTGCGGGCCTAGACACTGAAGCTTTCTTT
TRBJ2-7 | TRBV4-1 | many | . | CASSQVREAYEQYF | TGCGCCAGCAGCCAAGTAAGGGAAGCGTACGAGCAGTACTTC
TRBJ2-7 | TRBV27 | . | TRBD2 | CASSLGTSGTYNEQYF | TGTGCCAGCAGTTTGGGGACTAGCGGGACCTACAACGAGCAGTACTTC
TRBJ2-7 | TRBV6-2/TRBV6-3 | many | TRBD2 | CATSRTSVTYEQYF | TGTGCCACTTCCCGGACTAGTGTGACCTACGAGCAGTACTTC
TRBJ1-5 | TRBV4-1 | . | TRBD1 | CASSQEGDRLNQPQHF | TGCGCCAGCAGCCAAGAAGGGGACAGGCTCAATCAGCCCCAGCATTTT
TRBJ2-1 | TRBV7-9 | few | TRBD2 | CARSAGTTYNEQFF | TGTGCCCGGTCGGCGGGGACTACCTACAATGAGCAGTTCTTC
TRBJ2-6 | TRBV19 | . | TRBD1 | CASSTETGRRRSGANVLTF | TGTGCCAGTAGTACCGAGACAGGGCGAAGAAGGTCTGGGGCCAACGTCCTGACTTTC
TRBJ1-1 | TRBV5-1 | many | . | CASSSGGGTNTEAFF | TGCGCCAGCAGCTCCGGGGGGGGGACCAACACTGAAGCTTTCTTT
TRBJ2-1 | TRBV2 | few | . | CASYYNEQFF | TGTGCCAGCTACTACAATGAGCAGTTCTTC
TRBJ2-7 | TRBV7-2 | many | . | CASSLGQSSYEQYF | TGTGCCAGCAGCTTAGGCCAGTCCTCCTACGAGCAGTACTTC
TRBJ1-5 | TRBV7-2 | . | . | CASSFSSYSNQNQHF | TGTGCCAGCAGCTTCTCCAGTTATAGCAATCAGAACCAGCATTTT
TRBJ2-1 | TRBV29-1 | . | . | CRIRTSSYNEQSF | TGCAGAATACGGACCTCTTCCTACAATGAGCAGTCCTTC
TRBJ2-5 | TRBV11-1 | many | TRBD2 | CASSLGAGGPETQYF | TGTGCCAGCAGCTTAGGAGCGGGAGGGCCGGAGACCCAGTACTTC
TRBJ1-2 | TRBV20-1 | many | . | CSASTSASGDGYTF | TGCAGTGCTAGCACGTCGGCGTCTGGGGATGGCTACACCTTC
TRBJ2-1 | TRBV19 | . | TRBD1 | CASSGTGRSYNEQFF | TGTGCCAGTAGCGGGACAGGGAGGTCCTACAATGAGCAGTTCTTC
TRBJ2-1 | TRBV6-2/TRBV6-3 | many | TRBD2 | CASSLAEPTYNEQFF | TGTGCCAGCAGCCTAGCGGAACCCACCTACAATGAGCAGTTCTTC
TRBJ2-7 | TRBV29-1 | many | . | CSVEEVGLEQYF | TGCAGCGTTGAAGAAGTAGGTCTTGAGCAGTACTTC
TRBJ2-7 | TRBV6-1 | many | TRBD2 | CASSEESGRTYEQYF | TGTGCCAGCAGTGAAGAAAGCGGGAGGACCTACGAGCAGTACTTC
TRBJ1-6 | TRBV9 | many | TRBD1 | CASSTLSGTGSSPLHF | TGTGCCAGCAGCACCTTGTCCGGGACAGGGAGTTCACCCCTCCACTTT
TRBJ1-2 | TRBV6-6 | . | . | CASSYSDGSGYTF | TGTGCCAGCAGTTACTCTGACGGTAGTGGCTACACCTTC
TRBJ2-7 | TRBV5-1 | few | . | CASSLKWYEQYF | TGCGCCAGCAGCTTGAAATGGTACGAGCAGTACTTC
TRBJ2-7 | TRBV27 | . | TRBD2 | CASSSQGLARGVEQYF | TGTGCCAGCAGTTCGCAGGGACTAGCGAGGGGGGTCGAGCAGTACTTC
TRBJ2-3 | TRBV20-1 | . | TRBD1 | CSARRDRSKDTQYF | TGCAGTGCCAGACGGGACAGGAGTAAAGATACACAGTATTTT
TRBJ1-1 | TRBV7-2 | many | . | CASSWGPPKGGLNTEAFF | TGTGCCAGCAGCTGGGGACCCCCAAAGGGCGGATTGAACACTGAAGCTTTCTTT
TRBJ2-7 | TRBV27 | . | . | CASSLSRNNEQYF | TGTGCCAGCAGTTTATCCAGGAACAACGAGCAGTACTTC
TRBJ1-3 | TRBV7-6 | many | . | CASSLRGGSTSGNTIYF | TGTGCCAGCAGCTTGAGGGGTGGAAGCACCTCTGGAAACACCATATATTTT
TRBJ2-5 | TRBV7-2 | many | . | CASSPQWSQETQYF | TGTGCCAGCAGCCCACAGTGGAGCCAAGAGACCCAGTACTTC
TRBJ2-1 | TRBV3-1 | few | TRBD2 | CASSQDLQAGGGNEQFF | TGTGCCAGCAGCCAAGACCTCCAGGCGGGGGGGGGAAATGAGCAGTTCTTC